Each of the 21 T cell receptor beta chains below was sequenced from the same sample in a study of T-cell memory formation after mild COVID-19. TCRdb re-called the 5' RACE reads with MiXCR, one entry per CDR3 protein. The sample contains roughly 410,000 distinct CDR3 sequences, 24% of which appear only once. Sequencing was carried out using PBMCs or a T cell subset sorted from them (not recorded which). These receptors were collected from an adult woman who had mild COVID-19 (a few samples of this study predate the infection). Cell type and time point are not known.

This clonotype was found a few times. The chain combines TRBV3-1 with TRBJ2-7, with 11 positions matching TRBD2. The length of the CDR3 is 18 residues. Germline trimming cut 0 bases from V and 5 bases from J; bases unmatched to any gene: 12. Germline CDR1 reads LGHDT; CDR2 reads YNNKEL (reference sequence). The CDR3 region has the DNA TGTGCCAGCAGCCAAGATTCTAGCGGGGGGCCCCGCTTTAACGAGCAGTACTTC. Translated: CASSQDSSGGPRFNEQYF.

The chain has TRBV3-1 and TRBJ2-7, with D perhaps matching TRBD1 (6 bases). The CDR3 is made up of 14 amino acids. With 6 bases removed from V and 5 bases from J, the gap between germline ends came to 17 bases. Germline V gives CDR1 LGHDT, CDR2 YNNKEL (reference sequence). CDR3 DNA: TGTGCCAGCAGTAATCAGGGGTTGGGGAACGAGCAGTACTTC. Its protein is CASSNQGLGNEQYF.

CDR3 nucleotides: TGTGCCACCAGTGATCCCCCGGGTCGGGACCCAGAGTACTTC. Translation: CATSDPPGRDPEYF. V usage is TRBV24-1 and J usage is TRBJ2-7; D assignment may be TRBD1 or TRBD2 (5 bases each). Germline V gene lookup returns CDR1 KGHDR and CDR2 SFDVKD. The V and J ends lost 3 bases and 11 bases respectively, with 19 bases between them. The CDR3 has 14 residues.

This clonotype has a count of ten or more. The chain is built from TRBV4-2 and TRBJ1-5; no definite D call. The germline V gene encodes CDR1 LGHNA and CDR2 YNFKEQ. Trimming took off 1 base at V and 4 bases at J, with 11 bases between the two ends. The CDR3 runs to 15 residues. For the CDR3, the DNA is TGTGCCAGCAGCCAAGCGGAGGGAGAAAATCAGCCCCAGCATTTT. This codes for CASSQAEGENQPQHF.

The V and J genes are TRBV29-1 and TRBJ2-7; D unclear. The germline CDR1 and CDR2 sequences are SQVTM and ANQGSEA. This CDR3 contains 12 residues. V lost 4 bases and J 0 bases, leaving 7 bases between the germline ends. CDR3 region: CSVAAFSYEQYF. As DNA, the CDR3 is TGCAGCGTTGCGGCCTTCTCCTACGAGCAGTACTTC.

The rearrangement joins TRBV2 to TRBJ1-3; D call uncertain. The germline V gene has CDR1 SNHLY and CDR2 FYNNEI. The CDR3 covers 16 residues. With 4 bases removed from V and 0 bases from J, the gap between germline ends came to 13 bases. The CDR3 here is CASSGAQPTSGNTIYF. CDR3 DNA: TGTGCCAGCAGTGGGGCCCAGCCAACCTCTGGAAACACCATATATTTT.

This clonotype was detected only a few times. The chain couples TRBV5-1 to TRBJ2-3, with 7 positions matching TRBD2. Looked up from germline, CDR1 is SGHRS and CDR2 is YFSETQ. After removal of 6 bases from V and 3 bases from J, the junction contained 10 bases not matched to a gene. This CDR3 contains 15 residues. CDR3 residues: CASNKSGTKTDTQYF. In DNA form, the CDR3 reads TGCGCCAGCAACAAATCCGGGACTAAAACAGATACGCAGTATTTT. Full variable domain (missing parts from reference TRBV5-1 and TRBJ2-3): KAGVTQTPRYLIKTRGQQVTLSCSPISGHRSVSWYQQTPGQGLQFLFEYFSETQRNKGNFPGRFSGRQFSNSRSEMNVSTLELGDSALYLCASNKSGTKTDTQYFGPGTRLTVL.

The chain employs TRBV9 and TRBJ2-7; no clear D gene. From germline, CDR1 is SGDLS and CDR2 YYNGEE. The CDR3 length is 15 residues. The V and J ends lost 0 bases and 4 bases respectively, with 14 bases between them. In nucleotides, the CDR3 is TGTGCCAGCAGCGTAGACAGCCGACTCCTTTACGAGCAGTACTTC. Its translation: CASSVDSRLLYEQYF.

This clonotype was detected only a few times. This chain links TRBV7-2 with TRBJ2-2; D is perhaps TRBD2 (6 bases). Germline loops: CDR1 SGHTA, CDR2 FQGNSA. This CDR3 is built from 15 residues. The ends were cut back, 5 bases at V and 2 bases at J, with 12 bases in the middle. The CDR3 bases are TGTGCCAGCAGCCGTGGGCGGGAAAACACCGGGGAGCTGTTTTTT. Translated, it gives CASSRGRENTGELFF. Full variable domain (missing parts from reference TRBV7-2 and TRBJ2-2): GAGVSQSPSNKVTEKGKDVELRCDPISGHTALYWYRQSLGQGLEFLIYFQGNSAPDKSGLPSDRFSAERTGGSVSTLTIQRTQQEDSAVYLCASSRGRENTGELFFGEGSRLTVL.

V and J are TRBV6-5 and TRBJ2-2, with 9 bases identical to TRBD1. The CDR3 has 18 amino acids. The J segment lost 6 bases and the V segment lost 0 bases, leaving 11 bases of the junction unmatched. The germline V gene encodes CDR1 MNHEY and CDR2 SVGAGI. CDR3 region: CASSYSGGTGLTAGELFF. DNA of the CDR3: TGTGCCAGCAGTTACTCGGGGGGGACAGGGTTGACGGCCGGGGAGCTGTTTTTT.

This clonotype was recorded a few times. The CDR3 DNA is TGTGCCAGCAGTCCCACTATGGCGGTGGGCTCAGATACGCAGTATTTT. It codes for CASSPTMAVGSDTQYF. The chain employs TRBV28 and TRBJ2-3; D not resolved. The germline gives CDR1 MDHEN, CDR2 SYDVKM. The CDR3 loop spans 16 amino acids. The V end lost 5 bases, the J end lost 4 bases, and 19 bases lay between the germline ends.

This clonotype showed up just a few times. This chain connects TRBV6-5 to TRBJ2-3; TRBD2 aligns across 7 bases. CDR1 is MNHEY and CDR2 is SVGAGI in the germline V gene. V lost 5 bases and J lost 3; bases outside the gene matches: 11. The CDR3 length is 16 residues. CDR3 in DNA: TGTGCCAGCAGTCCCACTTGGGACGGGAGGACAGATACGCAGTATTTT. Its translation: CASSPTWDGRTDTQYF.

This clonotype has only a few counts. The chain couples TRBV5-5 to TRBJ2-5; D might be TRBD1 or TRBD2, each matching 7 bases. This CDR3 comprises 15 residues. Trimming stripped 5 bases from V and 2 bases from J, with 16 bases between. The V gene's germline CDR1 is SGHKS and CDR2 YYEKEE (reference sequence). CDR3: CASSSQGGLQETQYF. In nucleotides, the CDR3 is TGTGCCAGCAGTTCCCAGGGGGGGCTACAAGAGACCCAGTACTTC.

This chain joins TRBV19 and TRBJ2-3; possible D gene TRBD1, 5 bases. The CDR3 is 15 residues long. V was trimmed by 3 bases and J by 1 base, leaving 11 bases between them. The V gene's germline CDR1 is LNHDA and CDR2 SQIVND (reference sequence). The CDR3 nucleotides read TGTGCCAGTAGTATCTGGGGCGGAGGCACAGATACGCAGTATTTT. It is translated as CASSIWGGGTDTQYF.

The V call is TRBV4-1, the J call TRBJ2-4, with TRBD2 as a possible D gene (5 bases). CDR1 MGHRA and CDR2 YSYEKL come from the germline V gene. Trimming removed 6 bases from V and 2 bases from J, with 14 bases in between. This CDR3 is 15 amino acids long. The CDR3 DNA is TGCGCCAGCAGTCCTCAGACGGGGACCAAAAACATTCAGTACTTC. Encoded protein: CASSPQTGTKNIQYF.

The chain uses TRBV12-3 or TRBV12-4 and TRBJ2-1; no clear D. This CDR3 spans 11 amino acids. V lost 5 bases and J 7 bases, leaving 6 bases between the germline ends. CDR3 coding DNA: TGTGCCAGCAGTGGGGTGAATGAGCAGTTCTTC. Amino acid sequence: CASSGVNEQFF.

This clonotype was seen a handful of times. The J gene is TRBJ2-7, the V gene TRBV4-3, with D perhaps TRBD1 (5 bases). Trimming pared 4 bases from V and 2 bases from J, leaving 18 bases between. Germline CDR1 LGHNA, CDR2 YSLEER. This CDR3 is 16 amino acids long. The CDR3 here is CASSPSRDSLTYEQYF. As DNA, the CDR3 is TGCGCCAGCAGCCCCTCCCGCGACAGCCTGACCTACGAGCAGTACTTC.

CDR3 loop: CASSQGSHEQYF. CDR3 sequence (DNA): TGTGCCAGCAGCCAAGGTAGCCACGAGCAGTACTTC. The chain couples TRBV3-1 to TRBJ2-7; no definite D call. V was clipped by 1 base and J by 5 bases, with 6 bases between them. CDR1 and CDR2 from the germline V gene are LGHDT and YNNKEL (reference sequence). The CDR3 contains 12 residues.

This clonotype has more than one count but fewer than ten. The rearrangement links TRBV9 to TRBJ1-5; possible D gene TRBD1, 5 bases. This CDR3 contains 14 residues. V was cut by 0 bases and J by 6 bases, with 10 bases left in between. CDR1 is SGDLS and CDR2 is YYNGEE in the germline V gene. The DNA for the CDR3 is TGTGCCAGCAGCGTAGATGTAAGGGGTCAGCCCCAGCATTTT. It yields the protein CASSVDVRGQPQHF.

The rearrangement joins TRBV5-1 to TRBJ2-5, with 7 bases identical to TRBD2. With 4 bases clipped from V and 5 bases from J, the junction kept 14 bases outside the gene matches. Germline values: CDR1 SGHRS, CDR2 YFSETQ. The CDR3 runs to 16 residues. As DNA, the CDR3 is TGCGCCAGCAGCGGGAGGGTCGGCCGAGGAGGGGAGACCCAGTACTTC. It specifies CASSGRVGRGGETQYF.

The V gene is TRBV4-1, the J gene TRBJ1-5; D is ambiguous. Germline assignment: CDR1 MGHRA and CDR2 YSYEKL. The CDR3 length is 15 residues. V lost 0 bases, J lost 9 bases, and 15 bases lay in between. CDR3 sequence reads: CASSQEVGGLSPQHF. CDR3 nucleotide sequence: TGCGCCAGCAGCCAAGAAGTGGGCGGTTTGTCGCCCCAGCATTTT.